These T cell receptor beta chains were read from a single sample in a study of CD8+CD57+ T cells in acquired aplastic anemia. TCRdb re-derived calls from the reads in MiXCR, one entry per CDR3 protein. The sample consists of 150,000 to 200,000 distinct CDR3 sequences, about 64% of them appearing once. The sample consisted of sorted CD4+, CD8+, or CD8+CD57+ T cells (not recorded which) from PBMCs. These receptors were obtained from a human donor in good health. The conserved cysteine and the conserved F or W are not part of the CDR3 here. Each record gives: V gene, J gene, CDR3 protein.

TRBV9	TRBJ2-5	ASSVDQETQY
TRBV20-1	TRBJ2-1	SAFRGIELNEQF
TRBV5-1	TRBJ2-1	ASSSGTDGEQF
TRBV5-1	TRBJ2-7	ASSWTSGGVSYEQY
TRBV15	TRBJ2-7	ATSRTDYEQY
TRBV7-2	TRBJ2-7	ASTGTVPSYEQY
TRBV19	TRBJ2-1	ASSMSSNGYNEQF
TRBV6-1	TRBJ2-7	ASSLLWSEQY
TRBV19	TRBJ1-6	ASSGREYSPLH
TRBV5-1	TRBJ1-2	ASQGQTGYT
TRBV19	TRBJ2-7	ASRQGYEQY
TRBV15	TRBJ1-4	ATSTRQGEKLF
TRBV2	TRBJ2-7	ASSEATGTASPGQY
TRBV25-1	TRBJ2-1	ASSDRLVGGNEQF
TRBV2	TRBJ2-2	ASTDRANTGELF
TRBV2	TRBJ2-4	ASSVNRENIQY
TRBV7-6	TRBJ1-5	ASSLTGDQPQH
TRBV6-2/TRBV6-3	TRBJ1-1	ASSYDRTGSGTNTEAF
TRBV10-3	TRBJ2-1	AISDSSGGAGDEQF
TRBV29-1	TRBJ2-7	SVALGPSYEQY
TRBV7-2	TRBJ1-1	ASSNPDTNTEAF